This T cell receptor beta chain stems from a study of T-cell memory formation after mild COVID-19. General observations from the study: Most CD4+ clones that shrank were in CM and EM, while CD8+ ones turned up in EMRA. Researchers found some responding clones in pre-infection memory, a sign that cross-reactive memory joined. In second-wave clones peaking day 37, SARS-CoV-2 specificity remained unconfirmed.

The CDR3 covers 14 residues. Germline CDR1 is MNHNY and CDR2 is SVGAGI (reference sequence). V was cut by 1 base and J by 6 bases, with 11 bases left in between. In its sample, this clonotype was seen a few times. The antigen is not known. From the 5' RACE reads, TCRdb called clonotypes with MiXCR, one entry per CDR3 protein. The table has fewer than 200,000 distinct CDR3 sequences, around a sixth seen once; the top ten hold 3% to 4.5%. What was sequenced was PBMCs or a T cell subset sorted from them (not recorded which). The receptor was derived from a man between 18 and 29 years old who had mild COVID-19 (a few samples of this study predate the infection). Cell type and time point are not known. The chain joins TRBV6-6 to TRBJ2-3; the D gene could be TRBD1 or TRBD2 (5 bases each). Here the CDR3 reads CASSYWGERDTQYF. In DNA, the CDR3 is TGTGCCAGCAGTTACTGGGGCGAGCGGGATACGCAGTATTTT.